This record concerns one T cell receptor (beta chain) sequence. The antigen is not known. The assay was immunoSEQ multiplex PCR, and TCRdb's table has in-frame clones only and misses some. The table lists some 87,000 clones, more than 80% of them singletons. The V segment lost 5 bases and the J segment 5 bases; nucleotides outside the gene matches: 3. The CDR3 spans 14 residues. Germline V CDR1 and CDR2: SGHNT, YENEEA. This entry is derived from a study of a mutant IDH1 vaccine in newly diagnosed glioma. Study at large: Vaccination was launched 4-6 weeks after radiotherapy alone, or with temozolomide cycles. Therapy received beforehand was radiotherapy, temozolomide, or both, with most patients given both. General study findings and limits: Changes in top peripheral clonotypes did not appear linked to pseudoprogression. Altogether, 93.3% of patients exhibited vaccine-induced immune responses.

This sample's time point: week 47, end of study. Vaccination comprised doses that each held 300 ug of mutant IDH1 20-mer peptide, plus topical imiquimod. Sequenced material: PBMCs, taken from a glioma patient whose treatment included an IDH1 peptide vaccine. The J gene is TRBJ2-5, the V gene TRBV11-3; TRBD1 aligns across 12 bases. This receptor was obtained from a man aged 35-49 years with glioma. The CDR3 spells CASSPGQGAETQYF. In nucleotides, the CDR3 is TGTGCCAGCAGCCCGGGACAGGGGGCTGAGACCCAGTACTTC.